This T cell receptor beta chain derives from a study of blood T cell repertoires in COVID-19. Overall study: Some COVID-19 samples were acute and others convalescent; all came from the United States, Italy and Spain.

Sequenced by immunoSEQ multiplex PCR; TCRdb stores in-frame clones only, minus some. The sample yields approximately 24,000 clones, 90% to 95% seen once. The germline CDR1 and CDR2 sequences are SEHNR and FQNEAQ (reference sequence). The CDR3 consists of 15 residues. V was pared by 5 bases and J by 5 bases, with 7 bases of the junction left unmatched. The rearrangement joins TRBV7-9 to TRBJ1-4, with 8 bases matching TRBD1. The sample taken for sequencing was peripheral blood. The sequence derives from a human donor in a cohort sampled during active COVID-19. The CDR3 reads CASSPPNRGNEKLFF. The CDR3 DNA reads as TGTGCCAGCAGCCCACCGAACAGGGGGAATGAAAAACTGTTTTTT.